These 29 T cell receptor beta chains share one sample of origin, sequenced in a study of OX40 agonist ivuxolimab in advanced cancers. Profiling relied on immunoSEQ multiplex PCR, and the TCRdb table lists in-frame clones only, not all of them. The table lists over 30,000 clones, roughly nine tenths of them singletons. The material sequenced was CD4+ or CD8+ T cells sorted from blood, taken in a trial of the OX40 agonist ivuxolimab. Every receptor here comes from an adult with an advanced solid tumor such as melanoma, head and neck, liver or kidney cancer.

The CDR3 sequence is CASSLSQLNTEAFF. Here the CDR3 DNA reads TGTGCCAGCAGCTTATCACAGCTGAACACTGAAGCTTTCTTT. The rearrangement links TRBV7-9 to TRBJ1-1; D not certain. CDR1 is SEHNR, CDR2 FQNEAQ, per germline (reference sequence). This CDR3 spans 14 amino acids. The V and J ends lost 2 bases and 0 bases respectively, with 7 bases between them.

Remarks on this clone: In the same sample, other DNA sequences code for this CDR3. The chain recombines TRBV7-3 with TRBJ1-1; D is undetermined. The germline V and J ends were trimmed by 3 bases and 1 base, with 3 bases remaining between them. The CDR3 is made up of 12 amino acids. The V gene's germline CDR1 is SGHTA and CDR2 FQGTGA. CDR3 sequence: CASSFGNTEAFF. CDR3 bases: TGTGCCAGCAGCTTCGGGAACACTGAAGCTTTCTTT.

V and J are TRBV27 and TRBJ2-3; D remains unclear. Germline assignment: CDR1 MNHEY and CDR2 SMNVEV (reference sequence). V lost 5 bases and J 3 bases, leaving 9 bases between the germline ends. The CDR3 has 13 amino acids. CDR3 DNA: TGTGCCAGCAGTGCGGCTACTACAGATACGCAGTATTTT. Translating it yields CASSAATTDTQYF.

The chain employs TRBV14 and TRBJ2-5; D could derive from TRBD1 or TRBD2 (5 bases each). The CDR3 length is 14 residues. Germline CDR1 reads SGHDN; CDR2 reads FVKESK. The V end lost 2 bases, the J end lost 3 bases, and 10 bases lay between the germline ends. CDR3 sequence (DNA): TGTGCCAGCAGCCAAAGGGACGAGGAAGAGACCCAGTACTTC. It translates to CASSQRDEEETQYF.

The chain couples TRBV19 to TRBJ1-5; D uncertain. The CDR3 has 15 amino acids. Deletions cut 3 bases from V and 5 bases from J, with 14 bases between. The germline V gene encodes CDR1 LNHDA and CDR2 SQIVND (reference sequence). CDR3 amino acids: CASSIFVRVDQPQHF. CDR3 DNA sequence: TGTGCCAGTAGTATTTTCGTAAGGGTGGATCAGCCCCAGCATTTT.

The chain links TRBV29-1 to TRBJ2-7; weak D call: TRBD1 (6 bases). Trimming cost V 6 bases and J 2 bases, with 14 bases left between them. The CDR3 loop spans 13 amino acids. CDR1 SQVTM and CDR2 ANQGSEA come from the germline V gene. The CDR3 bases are TGCAGCGTCCTAGGGGACACCCCCTACGAGCAGTACTTC. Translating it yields CSVLGDTPYEQYF.

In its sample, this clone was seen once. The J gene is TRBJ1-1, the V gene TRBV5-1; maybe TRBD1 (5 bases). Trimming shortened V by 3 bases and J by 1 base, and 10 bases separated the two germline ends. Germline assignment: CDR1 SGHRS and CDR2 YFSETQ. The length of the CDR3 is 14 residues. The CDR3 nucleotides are TGCGCCAGCAGCTGGGGGGACCCGAACACTGAAGCTTTCTTT. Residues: CASSWGDPNTEAFF.

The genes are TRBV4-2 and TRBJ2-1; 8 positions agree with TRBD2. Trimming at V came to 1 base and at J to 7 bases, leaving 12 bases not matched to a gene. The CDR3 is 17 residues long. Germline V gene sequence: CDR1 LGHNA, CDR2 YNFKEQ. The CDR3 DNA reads TGTGCCAGCAGCCAAGCCTCCGGGGGGGGGACCTTAAATGAGCAGTTCTTC. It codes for CASSQASGGGTLNEQFF.

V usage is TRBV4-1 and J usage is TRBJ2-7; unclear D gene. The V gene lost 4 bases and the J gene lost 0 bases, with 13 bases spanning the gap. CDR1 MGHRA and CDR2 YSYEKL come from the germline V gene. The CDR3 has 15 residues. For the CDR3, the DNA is TGCGCCAGCAGCCCCATGGTGGCTAGCTCCTACGAGCAGTACTTC. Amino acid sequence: CASSPMVASSYEQYF.

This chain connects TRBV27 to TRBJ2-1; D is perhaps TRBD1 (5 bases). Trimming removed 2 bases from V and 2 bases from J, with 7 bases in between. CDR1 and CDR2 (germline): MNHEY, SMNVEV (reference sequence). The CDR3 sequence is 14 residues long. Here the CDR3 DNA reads TGTGCCAGCAGTTTAGCAGGGACCTACAATGAGCAGTTCTTC. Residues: CASSLAGTYNEQFF.

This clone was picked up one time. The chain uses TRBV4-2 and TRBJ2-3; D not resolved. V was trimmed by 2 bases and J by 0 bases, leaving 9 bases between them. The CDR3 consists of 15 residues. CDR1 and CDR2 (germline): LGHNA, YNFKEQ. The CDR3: CASSQFAASTDTQYF. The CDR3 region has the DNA TGTGCCAGCAGCCAATTTGCGGCAAGCACAGATACGCAGTATTTT.

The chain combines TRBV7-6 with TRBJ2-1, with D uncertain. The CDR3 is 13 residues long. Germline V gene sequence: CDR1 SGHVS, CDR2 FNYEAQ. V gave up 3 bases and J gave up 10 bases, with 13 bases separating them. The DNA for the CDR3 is TGTGCCAGCAGCTTTGGCCGAGGTGGGGAGCAGTTCTTC. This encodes CASSFGRGGEQFF.

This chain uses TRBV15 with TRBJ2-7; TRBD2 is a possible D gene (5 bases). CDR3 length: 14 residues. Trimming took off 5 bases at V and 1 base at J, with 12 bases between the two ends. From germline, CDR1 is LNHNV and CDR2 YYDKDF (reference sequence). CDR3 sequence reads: CATSDQSGSYEQYF. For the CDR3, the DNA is TGTGCCACCAGCGACCAGTCGGGGTCCTACGAGCAGTACTTC.

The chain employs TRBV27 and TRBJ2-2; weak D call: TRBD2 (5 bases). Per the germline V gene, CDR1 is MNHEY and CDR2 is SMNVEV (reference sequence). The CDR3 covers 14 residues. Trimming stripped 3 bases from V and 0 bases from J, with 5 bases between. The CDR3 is CASSFGANTGELFF. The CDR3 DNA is TGTGCCAGCAGTTTCGGGGCGAACACCGGGGAGCTGTTTTTT.

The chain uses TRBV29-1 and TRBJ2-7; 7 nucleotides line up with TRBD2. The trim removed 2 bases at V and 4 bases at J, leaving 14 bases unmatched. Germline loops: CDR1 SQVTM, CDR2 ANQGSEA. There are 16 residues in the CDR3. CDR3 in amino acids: CSVETTSGTKWYEQYF. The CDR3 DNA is TGCAGCGTTGAAACCACCTCCGGGACTAAGTGGTACGAGCAGTACTTC.

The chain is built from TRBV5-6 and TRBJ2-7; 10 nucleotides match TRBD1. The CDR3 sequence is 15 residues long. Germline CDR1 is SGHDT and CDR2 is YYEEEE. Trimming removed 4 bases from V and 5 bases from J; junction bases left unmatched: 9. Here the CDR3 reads CASSAGAGTGDEQYF. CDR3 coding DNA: TGTGCCAGCAGCGCGGGGGCCGGGACAGGGGACGAGCAGTACTTC.

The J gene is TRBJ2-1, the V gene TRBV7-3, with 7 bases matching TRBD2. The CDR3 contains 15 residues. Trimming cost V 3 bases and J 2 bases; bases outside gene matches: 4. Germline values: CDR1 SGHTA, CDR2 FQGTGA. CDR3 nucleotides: TGTGCCAGCAGCTTTGGGGCGGGAGCCTACAATGAGCAGTTCTTC. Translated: CASSFGAGAYNEQFF.

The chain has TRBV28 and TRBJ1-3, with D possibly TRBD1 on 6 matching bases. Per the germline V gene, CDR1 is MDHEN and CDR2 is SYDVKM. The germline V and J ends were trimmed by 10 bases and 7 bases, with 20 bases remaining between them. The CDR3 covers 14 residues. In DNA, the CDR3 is TGTGCCACTCAAGCACAGGGAAGGTCGAACACCATATATTTT. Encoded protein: CATQAQGRSNTIYF.

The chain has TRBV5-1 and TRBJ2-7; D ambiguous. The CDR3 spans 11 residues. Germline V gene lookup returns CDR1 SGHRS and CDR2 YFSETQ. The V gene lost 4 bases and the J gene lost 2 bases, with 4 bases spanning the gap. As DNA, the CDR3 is TGCGCCAGCAGCGGTACCTACGAGCAGTACTTC. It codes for CASSGTYEQYF. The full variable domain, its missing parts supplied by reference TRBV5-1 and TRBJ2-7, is KAGVTQTPRYLIKTRGQQVTLSCSPISGHRSVSWYQQTPGQGLQFLFEYFSETQRNKGNFPGRFSGRQFSNSRSEMNVSTLELGDSALYLCASSGTYEQYFGPGTRLTVT.

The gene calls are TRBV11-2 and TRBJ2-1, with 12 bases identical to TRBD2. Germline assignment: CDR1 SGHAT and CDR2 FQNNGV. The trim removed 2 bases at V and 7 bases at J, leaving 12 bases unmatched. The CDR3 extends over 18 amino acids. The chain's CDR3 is CASSLSVVSSGRGNEQFF. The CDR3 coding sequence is TGTGCCAGCAGCTTATCCGTGGTGTCTAGCGGGAGGGGGAATGAGCAGTTCTTC.

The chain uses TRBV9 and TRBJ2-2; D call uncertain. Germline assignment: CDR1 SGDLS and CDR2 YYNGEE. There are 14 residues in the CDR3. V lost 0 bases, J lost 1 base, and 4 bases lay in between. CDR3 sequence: CASSVGLNTGELFF. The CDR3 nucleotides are TGTGCCAGCAGCGTAGGTTTGAACACCGGGGAGCTGTTTTTT.

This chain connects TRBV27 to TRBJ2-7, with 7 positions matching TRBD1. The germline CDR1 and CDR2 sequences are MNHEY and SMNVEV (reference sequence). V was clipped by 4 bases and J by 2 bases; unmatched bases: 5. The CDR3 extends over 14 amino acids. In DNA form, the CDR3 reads TGTGCCAGCAGTTCACAGGGGAGACCCTACGAGCAGTACTTC. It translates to CASSSQGRPYEQYF.

CDR3 sequence: CASSLSLGNGEQFF. The CDR3 DNA is TGTGCCAGCAGTTTATCTTTGGGTAATGGGGAGCAGTTCTTC. The chain combines TRBV27 with TRBJ2-1; no clear D gene. V shed 0 bases and J shed 10 bases, with 13 bases lying between them. Germline assignment: CDR1 MNHEY and CDR2 SMNVEV (reference sequence). This CDR3 has 14 residues.

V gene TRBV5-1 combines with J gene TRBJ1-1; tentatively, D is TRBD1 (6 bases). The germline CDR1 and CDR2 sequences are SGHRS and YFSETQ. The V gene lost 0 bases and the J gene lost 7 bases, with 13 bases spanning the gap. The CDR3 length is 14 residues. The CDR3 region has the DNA TGCGCCAGCAGCTTGGAACGGACAGCTAATGAAGCTTTCTTT. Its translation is CASSLERTANEAFF.

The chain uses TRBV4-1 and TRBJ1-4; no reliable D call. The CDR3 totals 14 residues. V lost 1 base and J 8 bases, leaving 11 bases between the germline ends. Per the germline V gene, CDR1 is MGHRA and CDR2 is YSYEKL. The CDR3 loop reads CASSQATRLEKLFF. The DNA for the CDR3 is TGCGCCAGCAGCCAAGCGACCCGTCTAGAAAAACTGTTTTTT.

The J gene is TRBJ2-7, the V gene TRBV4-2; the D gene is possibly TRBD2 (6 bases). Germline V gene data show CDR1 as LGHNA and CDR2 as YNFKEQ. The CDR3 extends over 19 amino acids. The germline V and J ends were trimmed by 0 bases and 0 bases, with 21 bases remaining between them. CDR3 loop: CASSQDRYGEAQSSYEQYF. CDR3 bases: TGTGCCAGCAGCCAAGACCGATATGGGGAGGCCCAAAGCTCCTACGAGCAGTACTTC.

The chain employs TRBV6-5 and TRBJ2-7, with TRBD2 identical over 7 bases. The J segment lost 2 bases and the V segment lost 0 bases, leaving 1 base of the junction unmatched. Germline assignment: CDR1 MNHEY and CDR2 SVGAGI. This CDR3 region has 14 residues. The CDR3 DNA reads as TGTGCCAGCAGTTACTCGGGGGGGACCTACGAGCAGTACTTC. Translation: CASSYSGGTYEQYF.

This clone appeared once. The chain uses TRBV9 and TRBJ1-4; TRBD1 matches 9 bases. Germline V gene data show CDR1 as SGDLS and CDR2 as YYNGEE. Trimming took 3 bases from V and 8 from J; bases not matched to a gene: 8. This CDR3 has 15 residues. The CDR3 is CASSAGQGNREKLFF. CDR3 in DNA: TGTGCCAGCAGCGCCGGACAGGGGAATAGGGAAAAACTGTTTTTT.

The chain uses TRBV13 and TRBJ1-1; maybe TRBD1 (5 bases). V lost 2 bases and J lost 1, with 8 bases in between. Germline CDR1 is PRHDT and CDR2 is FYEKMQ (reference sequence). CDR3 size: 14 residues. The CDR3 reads CASSLYGGNTEAFF. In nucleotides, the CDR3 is TGTGCCAGCAGCTTATACGGGGGGAACACTGAAGCTTTCTTT.